The sequence of this T cell receptor beta chain was determined in a study of tumor-infiltrating lymphocytes in glioblastoma multiforme. Three nested ARM-PCR rounds with V-beta and C-beta primers built TCRB libraries. Unique molecular identifiers were not described for the libraries. A single record per CDR3 protein comes from TCRdb applying MiXCR to the multiplex PCR reads. The data hold approximately 30,000 distinct CDR3 sequences, with roughly two thirds observed a single time. This clonotype appeared a few times. The specimen sequenced was brain tumor tissue. This receptor was taken from a male donor with glioblastoma.

The CDR3: CASSAGATDTQYF. In nucleotides, the CDR3 is TGTGCCAGCAGTGCGGGGGCCACAGATACGCAGTATTTT. The V gene is TRBV25-1, the J gene TRBJ2-3, with D perhaps matching TRBD1 or TRBD2 (6 bases each). In germline, CDR1 is MGHDK, CDR2 SYGVNS. Trimming stripped 4 bases from V and 2 bases from J, with 7 bases between. The CDR3 is 13 amino acids.